This is a list of T cell receptor beta chains from one sample in a study of blood T cell repertoires in COVID-19. Generated by immunoSEQ multiplex PCR, the TCRdb table keeps only in-frame clones and is missing some. Of 50,000 to 55,000 clones listed, about 90% were seen once; the top ten hold 15% to 20%. Sequencing was performed on peripheral blood. Every receptor here comes from a human donor with active COVID-19. The donor label of this sample is uncertain. The CDR3 runs from the conserved cysteine through the conserved F or W. Each record gives: D gene, J gene, clone size, V gene, CDR3 protein, CDR3 DNA. A D gene is named only where the DNA matches it firmly. Clone size, where shown, is once, few, many, or a class for clones that have expanded.

TRBD1 TRBJ1-2 - TRBV29-1 CSVTGVEADYGYTF TGCAGCGTGACAGGGGTGGAGGCGGACTATGGCTACACCTTC
TRBD2 TRBJ2-3 - TRBV7-9 CASSSSWTSGGRTDTQYF TGTGCCAGCAGCTCTTCCTGGACTAGCGGAGGCCGCACAGATACGCAGTATTTT
TRBD2 TRBJ2-3 once TRBV9 CASSVKRGGLVDTQYF TGTGCCAGCAGCGTAAAGCGGGGGGGGCTGGTAGATACGCAGTATTTT
- TRBJ1-2 - TRBV5-3 CARSLDPHGDYGYTF TGTGCCAGAAGCTTGGACCCCCACGGTGACTATGGCTACACCTTC
- TRBJ1-2 - TRBV29-1 CSVDGGGGYTF TGCAGCGTTGACGGAGGGGGGGGATACACCTTC
- TRBJ2-7 - TRBV5-4 CASSLAALPYEQYF TGTGCCAGCAGCTTGGCCGCGCTACCCTACGAGCAGTACTTC
- TRBJ2-3 - TRBV5-4 CASSSDPTSTDTQYF TGTGCCAGCAGCTCCGACCCGACTAGCACAGATACGCAGTATTTT
- TRBJ1-1 - TRBV6-5 CASSPDRKTVAFF TGTGCCAGCAGTCCCGACAGAAAAACGGTGGCTTTCTTT
TRBD1 TRBJ1-2 - TRBV2 CATESQGVSGYTF TGTGCCACAGAGAGCCAGGGGGTTTCGGGCTACACCTTC
- TRBJ1-1 - TRBV7-9 CASSLGTGVTEAFF TGTGCCAGCAGCTTAGGTACGGGGGTTACTGAAGCTTTCTTT
- TRBJ1-6 - TRBV4-3 CASSRRSGGTRSPLHF TGCGCCAGCAGCCGGCGCTCGGGGGGTACACGCTCACCCCTCCACTTT
- TRBJ2-1 - TRBV5-4 CASSLSGSSYNEQFF TGTGCCAGCAGCTTGTCAGGTAGCTCCTACAATGAGCAGTTCTTC
TRBD2 TRBJ2-1 once TRBV6-2/TRBV6-3 CASSYSLAGGNSYNEQFF TGTGCCAGCAGTTACTCACTAGCGGGGGGGAACTCCTACAATGAGCAGTTCTTC
TRBD1 TRBJ1-5 - TRBV14 CASSPSGQGASQPQHF TGTGCCAGCAGCCCCTCGGGACAGGGGGCCTCTCAGCCCCAGCATTTT
- TRBJ1-1 - TRBV28 CVTRGGLSTEAFF TGTGTCACGCGTGGAGGGTTGAGCACTGAAGCTTTCTTT
TRBD1 TRBJ2-2 - TRBV7-3 CASRRDRGDTGELFF TGTGCCAGCAGGCGCGACAGGGGGGACACCGGGGAGCTGTTTTTT
TRBD1 TRBJ1-2 - TRBV6-5 CASRGTDSGYTF TGTGCCAGCAGAGGGACAGACTCTGGCTACACCTTC
TRBD1 TRBJ1-2 - TRBV19 CASRQSGQTNLGYTF TGTGCCAGTAGACAATCGGGACAGACAAACTTGGGCTACACCTTC
- TRBJ2-6 - TRBV19 CASSTGRQGNSGANVLTF TGTGCCAGTAGTACCGGCCGTCAGGGAAACTCTGGGGCCAACGTCCTGACTTTC
TRBD1 TRBJ2-6 - TRBV5-4 CASSPGQGSSGANVLTF TGTGCCAGCAGCCCGGGACAGGGGAGCTCTGGGGCCAACGTCCTGACTTTC
TRBD1 TRBJ1-5 - TRBV11-2 CASSSGQGYNQPQHF TGTGCCAGCAGCTCAGGACAGGGTTACAATCAGCCCCAGCATTTT
- TRBJ2-1 - TRBV18 CASSAGDEQFF TGTGCCAGCTCAGCCGGGGATGAGCAGTTCTTC
TRBD1 TRBJ1-2 - TRBV5-1 CASSLVAGQGVYGYTF TGCGCCAGCAGCTTGGTCGCGGGACAGGGGGTTTATGGCTACACCTTC
TRBD1 TRBJ2-7 - TRBV6-1 CASSEALGQGGTYEQYF TGTGCCAGCAGTGAAGCGCTTGGACAGGGGGGGACCTACGAGCAGTACTTC
- TRBJ2-5 - TRBV27 CASSAGGTQYF TGTGCCAGCAGTGCCGGTGGGACCCAGTACTTC
- TRBJ2-1 - TRBV7-9 CASSLGRREQFF TGTGCCAGCAGCTTGGGGCGAAGAGAGCAGTTCTTC
TRBD1 TRBJ2-4 - TRBV5-4 CASKNRGVDASAKNIQYF TGTGCCAGCAAAAACAGGGGAGTTGATGCTTCGGCCAAAAACATTCAGTACTTC
- TRBJ2-3 - TRBV24-1 CATSDLNRNTDTQYF TGTGCCACCAGTGATTTAAACAGGAACACAGATACGCAGTATTTT
- TRBJ1-2 - TRBV11-2 CASSPGLWADPHYGYTF TGTGCCAGCAGCCCGGGACTCTGGGCGGACCCCCACTATGGCTACACCTTC
- TRBJ2-3 - TRBV19 CASRTGTNTDTQYF TGTGCCAGTAGGACTGGCACCAACACAGATACGCAGTATTTT
- TRBJ2-7 - TRBV7-9 CASSLVTGPYEQYF TGTGCCAGCAGCTTAGTGACAGGCCCCTACGAGCAGTACTTC
- TRBJ2-3 - TRBV7-3 CASSLNAGAKTDTQYF TGTGCCAGCAGCTTAAATGCGGGGGCCAAGACAGATACGCAGTATTTT
TRBD1 TRBJ2-1 - TRBV9 CASSVGQGSYNEQFF TGTGCCAGCAGCGTAGGACAGGGGTCCTACAATGAGCAGTTCTTC
- TRBJ1-1 - TRBV9 CASSVVQTTMNTEAFF TGTGCCAGCAGCGTAGTCCAGACCACTATGAACACTGAAGCTTTCTTT
- TRBJ1-2 - TRBV2 CASSESVYYGYTF TGTGCCAGCAGTGAAAGCGTATACTATGGCTACACCTTC
TRBD2 TRBJ2-7 - TRBV6-5 CATKAKTSGGYEQYF TGTGCCACCAAAGCTAAGACTAGCGGGGGCTACGAGCAGTACTTC
TRBD1 TRBJ2-3 - TRBV7-2 CASSQGRTGRTDTQYF TGTGCCAGCAGCCAAGGAAGGACAGGGCGCACAGATACGCAGTATTTT